A selection of T cell receptor beta chains follows, all from one sample in a study of blood T cell repertoires in COVID-19. Generated by immunoSEQ multiplex PCR, the TCRdb table keeps only in-frame clones and is missing some. The repertoire holds approximately 50,000 clones, with 70% to 85% as singletons. The sequenced material came from peripheral blood. The receptors were gathered from a human donor in a cohort sampled during active COVID-19. Both conserved end residues are part of each CDR3.

j_gene: TRBJ2-7
v_gene: TRBV27
CDR3aa: CASSELQGATYEQYF

j_gene: TRBJ1-1
v_gene: TRBV20-1
CDR3aa: CSASKEGPGAEAFF

j_gene: TRBJ2-3
v_gene: TRBV7-2
CDR3aa: CASSLREIGTDTQYF

j_gene: TRBJ1-6
v_gene: TRBV3-1/TRBV3-2
CDR3aa: CASSQTGGAGSPLHF

j_gene: TRBJ2-7
v_gene: TRBV7-8
CDR3aa: CASSLNRGHYEQYF

j_gene: TRBJ2-7
v_gene: TRBV29-1
CDR3aa: CSVDAGGSYEQYF

j_gene: TRBJ1-1
v_gene: TRBV20-1
CDR3aa: CSALGEPEAFF

j_gene: TRBJ1-2
v_gene: TRBV28
CDR3aa: CASRLGGQGGYGYTF

j_gene: TRBJ2-3
v_gene: TRBV5-5
CDR3aa: CASSLDAQGAQRDTQYF

j_gene: TRBJ1-4
v_gene: TRBV11-3
CDR3aa: CASSFDSPVSNEKLFF

j_gene: TRBJ2-1
v_gene: TRBV18
CDR3aa: CASSPSGAYNEQFF

j_gene: TRBJ2-1
v_gene: TRBV5-1
CDR3aa: CASSPGTSGRAFSYNEQFF

j_gene: TRBJ2-5
v_gene: TRBV7-9
CDR3aa: CASSQLGQETQYF